The sequence of this T cell receptor beta chain was determined in a study of shared clonotypes between healthy human individuals. Study summary: The donor group consisted of a couple of women and three men, aged 18 to 49.

Method: immunoSEQ multiplex PCR; TCRdb's copy keeps in-frame clones and lacks some. In the table there are about 2.1 million clones, around 93% of which are singletons. Study-wide results and caveats: Only a few donors were included, so the genetic and exposure-history diversity represented was limited.

As regards this clone: Its specificity is not known.

Only CD45RO-negative cells positively selected for CCR7 counted as naive CD8 cells, so terminally differentiated effector memory CD45RA+ cells were excluded. Looked up from germline, CDR1 is ENHRY and CDR2 is SYGVKD. Trimming stripped 3 bases from V and 3 bases from J, with 9 bases between. CDR3 length equals 14 residues. The rearrangement links TRBV10-3 to TRBJ1-3; the D gene is possibly TRBD1 (5 bases). Material: naive CD8+ T cells from PBMCs. The TCR was taken from a man younger than 35 in good health. Some clones in this sample may be carry-over from other donors' samples. This chain's CDR3 is CAISEVGVGNTIYF. In DNA, the CDR3 is TGTGCCATCAGTGAAGTGGGGGTTGGAAACACCATATATTTT.